These 25 T cell receptor beta chains share one sample of origin, sequenced in a study of T cell responses to AZD1222 COVID-19 vaccine. Method: immunoSEQ multiplex PCR; TCRdb's copy keeps in-frame clones and lacks some. Of 95,000 to 150,000 clones listed, under 90% were seen once; the top ten hold roughly 4.2%. The sequences come from peripheral blood, collected on day 0 of AZD1222 vaccination. These receptors all come from an adult in good health.

The CDR3 DNA reads TGTGCCAGCAGTTCGGGGGGCAGCAATCAGCCCCAGCATTTT. It codes for CASSSGGSNQPQHF. The chain recombines TRBV28 with TRBJ1-5, with D possibly TRBD1 on 6 matching bases. The CDR3 loop spans 14 amino acids. Germline assignment: CDR1 MDHEN and CDR2 SYDVKM. V shed 4 bases and J shed 1 base, with 8 bases lying between them.

This clone was detected only once. The chain combines TRBV29-1 with TRBJ2-5; D is undetermined. V was pared by 1 base and J by 5 bases, with 5 bases between. Germline values: CDR1 SQVTM, CDR2 ANQGSEA. This CDR3 is 11 amino acids long. CDR3 loop: CSVEGTETQYF. The CDR3 bases are TGCAGCGTTGAAGGGACGGAGACCCAGTACTTC.

The rearrangement joins TRBV3-1 (or the pseudogene TRBV3-2) to TRBJ2-3; the D is unclear. Per germline, CDR1 LGHDT and CDR2 YNNKEL (reference sequence). V lost 2 bases, J lost 3 bases, and 6 bases lay in between. The CDR3 spans 13 residues. CDR3 region: CASSQSRTDTQYF. CDR3 nucleotide sequence: TGTGCCAGCAGCCAAAGTAGGACAGATACGCAGTATTTT.

The gene calls are TRBV29-1 and TRBJ1-5, with D maybe TRBD1 (5 bases). CDR1 is SQVTM and CDR2 is ANQGSEA in the germline V gene. V lost 6 bases and J 2 bases, leaving 14 bases between the germline ends. The CDR3 has 14 amino acids. In DNA form, the CDR3 reads TGCAGCGTGGGATGGGGGTCGGGCAATCAGCCCCAGCATTTT. As protein: CSVGWGSGNQPQHF.

The chain couples TRBV5-5 to TRBJ1-2, with D uncertain. Germline V lookup: CDR1 SGHKS, CDR2 YYEKEE (reference sequence). The CDR3 length is 14 residues. The V gene lost 1 base and the J gene lost 0 bases, with 7 bases spanning the gap. As DNA, the CDR3 is TGTGCCAGCAGCTTGCGGCGGGCTAACTATGGCTACACCTTC. It encodes CASSLRRANYGYTF.

The chain recombines TRBV12-3 or TRBV12-4 with TRBJ1-6; D might be TRBD1 (5 bases). CDR3 length: 12 amino acids. V lost 5 bases, J lost 10 bases, and 9 bases lay in between. The CDR3: CASSQQGSPLHF. As DNA, the CDR3 is TGTGCCAGCAGTCAGCAGGGATCACCCCTCCACTTT.

The chain recombines TRBV5-1 with TRBJ1-4; D gene unclear. The V gene's germline CDR1 is SGHRS and CDR2 YFSETQ. This CDR3 has 16 amino acids. The V and J ends lost 0 bases and 6 bases respectively, with 15 bases between them. The CDR3 DNA sequence: TGCGCCAGCAGCTTGGGTGCCGGAGGTCGCGATGAAAAACTGTTTTTT. It specifies CASSLGAGGRDEKLFF.

The chain recombines TRBV24-1 with TRBJ2-2; perhaps TRBD1 as D (8 bases). Deletions cut 9 bases from V and 5 bases from J, with 12 bases between. The CDR3 covers 13 residues. Germline V gene sequence: CDR1 KGHDR, CDR2 SFDVKD. The CDR3 loop is CATGQGGTGELFF. CDR3 in DNA: TGTGCCACCGGACAGGGAGGGACCGGGGAGCTGTTTTTT.

J is TRBJ1-1 and V is TRBV30, with 7 nucleotides matching TRBD1. Germline V lookup: CDR1 GTSNPN, CDR2 SVGIG (reference sequence). This CDR3 has 14 residues. V shed 2 bases, J shed 5 bases, and the junction held 8 bases outside the gene matches. The DNA for the CDR3 is TGTGCCTGGAGTAAACAGGACAGGTGGACTGAAGCTTTCTTT. Its translation is CAWSKQDRWTEAFF. Combining the CDR3 with reference TRBV30 and TRBJ1-1 gives the whole variable domain SQTIHQWPATLVQPVGSPLSLECTVEGTSNPNLYWYRQAAGRGLQLLFYSVGIGQISSEVPQNLSASRPQDRQFILSSKKLLLSDSGFYLCAWSKQDRWTEAFFGQGTRLTVV.

The chain uses TRBV7-6 and TRBJ2-2; D remains unclear. V was shortened by 3 bases and J by 7 bases, with 12 bases between the two germline ends. Germline V CDR1 and CDR2: SGHVS, FNYEAQ. This CDR3 spans 14 amino acids. CDR3 bases: TGTGCCAGCAGCTTGGGTCACGAAGGCGGGGAGCTGTTTTTT. Translating gives CASSLGHEGGELFF.

The chain links TRBV5-4 to TRBJ1-1; a weak D match, TRBD1 (5 bases). Germline CDR1 is SGHNT and CDR2 is YYREEE (reference sequence). The length of the CDR3 is 14 residues. Trimming left V 4 bases short and J 0 bases short, with 10 bases between. The CDR3 DNA reads TGTGCCAGCAGCGGTGGGACGGTGAACACTGAAGCTTTCTTT. Amino acids: CASSGGTVNTEAFF. The full variable domain, rest sourced from reference TRBV5-4 and TRBJ1-1, is ETGVTQSPTHLIKTRGQQVTLRCSSQSGHNTVSWYQQALGQGPQFIFQYYREEENGRGNFPPRFSGLQFPNYSSELNVNALELDDSALYLCASSGGTVNTEAFFGQGTRLTVV.

This chain links TRBV11-2 with TRBJ1-6, with D unresolved. V gave up 0 bases and J gave up 6 bases, with 3 bases separating them. The CDR3 is 13 amino acids. CDR1 is SGHAT and CDR2 is FQNNGV in the germline V gene. DNA for the CDR3: TGTGCCAGCAGCTTAGATCGTAATTCACCCCTCCACTTT. Protein: CASSLDRNSPLHF.

This rearrangement joins TRBV7-6 to TRBJ1-5, with a weak D call TRBD1 (6 bases). V lost 5 bases, J lost 9 bases, and 14 bases lay in between. CDR1 is SGHVS and CDR2 is FNYEAQ in the germline V gene. The CDR3 is 13 residues long. The chain's CDR3 is CASSPQGNLPQHF. CDR3 sequence (DNA): TGTGCCAGCAGCCCCCAGGGGAACTTGCCCCAGCATTTT.

The chain has TRBV6-5 and TRBJ1-5, with D possibly matching TRBD1 (5 bases). The CDR3 is 14 residues long. V shed 5 bases and J shed 2 bases, with 10 bases lying between them. Germline-derived CDR1 and CDR2 are MNHEY and SVGAGI. The CDR3 reads CASSIQGRNQPQHF. Written as DNA, the CDR3 is TGTGCCAGCAGTATTCAGGGACGCAATCAGCCCCAGCATTTT.

The chain recombines TRBV2 with TRBJ2-5; no clear D gene. The V end lost 7 bases, the J end lost 5 bases, and 14 bases lay between the germline ends. The germline CDR1 and CDR2 sequences are SNHLY and FYNNEI. There are 13 residues in the CDR3. CDR3 DNA: TGTGCCAGCATATTTGGACCACGGGAGACCCAGTACTTC. Translation: CASIFGPRETQYF.

This chain links TRBV18 with TRBJ1-1; D unclear. Germline CDR1 and CDR2: KGHSH and LQKENI. CDR3 length: 14 residues. V shed 3 bases and J shed 1 base, with 9 bases lying between them. CDR3 sequence reads: CASSPRATNTEAFF. In nucleotides, the CDR3 is TGTGCCAGCTCACCCCGGGCTACGAACACTGAAGCTTTCTTT.

V usage is TRBV10-3 and J usage is TRBJ2-3, with a weak D call TRBD2 (6 bases). V lost 11 bases, J lost 0 bases, and 15 bases lay in between. The CDR3 is made up of 14 amino acids. Germline V CDR1 and CDR2: ENHRY, SYGVKD. CDR3 in amino acids: CAASGLTSTDTQYF. The DNA for the CDR3 is TGTGCCGCCTCGGGACTTACTAGCACAGATACGCAGTATTTT.

The J gene is TRBJ2-6, the V gene TRBV19; D perhaps matches TRBD1 (6 bases). CDR1 is LNHDA and CDR2 is SQIVND in the germline V gene (reference sequence). The ends were cut back, 6 bases at V and 0 bases at J, with 18 bases in the middle. The CDR3 is 18 amino acids. The CDR3, as DNA: TGTGCCAGTAGACAAACAGGGAATAGTTTCTCTGGGGCCAACGTCCTGACTTTC. Its protein is CASRQTGNSFSGANVLTF.

The chain is built from TRBV29-1 and TRBJ2-3, with a weak D call TRBD1 (5 bases). The CDR3 contains 12 residues. Trimming left V 6 bases short and J 4 bases short, with 11 bases between. Germline lookup yields CDR1 SQVTM and CDR2 ANQGSEA. DNA for the CDR3: TGCAGCGTCCCCCTACAGGCAGATACGCAGTATTTT. Translating gives CSVPLQADTQYF.

V is TRBV21-1 and J is TRBJ1-5. TRBV21-1 has pseudogene status. There are 11 residues in the CDR3. Here the CDR3 DNA reads TGTGCCAGCAGCACCGTTCAGCCCCAGCATTTT. This codes for CASSTVQPQHF.

J is TRBJ2-7 and V is TRBV11-2, with D hard to call. Per the germline V gene, CDR1 is SGHAT and CDR2 is FQNNGV. V was cut by 1 base and J by 6 bases, with 13 bases left in between. The CDR3 is 14 residues long. The CDR3 DNA reads as TGTGCCAGCAGCTTAGGGCGCTCCTGGGGCGAGCAGTACTTC. Protein product: CASSLGRSWGEQYF.

This rearrangement joins TRBV7-6 to TRBJ2-3; 8 bases align to TRBD1. J gave up 4 bases and V 4 bases, and 7 bases lay outside the gene matches. Per the germline V gene, CDR1 is SGHVS and CDR2 is FNYEAQ. CDR3 length equals 15 residues. CDR3 sequence: CASSSPGGLSDTQYF. CDR3 in DNA: TGTGCCAGCAGCTCCCCAGGGGGCTTATCAGATACGCAGTATTTT.

This chain links TRBV10-3 with TRBJ2-7; 7 nucleotides line up with TRBD2. CDR1 is ENHRY and CDR2 is SYGVKD in the germline V gene. This CDR3 contains 15 residues. With V trimmed by 4 bases and J by 5 bases, 11 bases remained unmatched. This CDR3 reads CAISGSGERPNEQYF. The CDR3 DNA sequence: TGTGCCATCAGTGGAAGCGGGGAACGTCCCAACGAGCAGTACTTC.

This rearrangement joins TRBV19 to TRBJ1-5; TRBD1 agrees at 7 bases. V lost 2 bases, J lost 0 bases, and 4 bases stayed unmatched. Germline V gene lookup returns CDR1 LNHDA and CDR2 SQIVND (reference sequence). The CDR3 spans 16 residues. CDR3: CASSIQAGGSNQPQHF. The CDR3 DNA is TGTGCCAGTAGTATACAGGCAGGGGGTAGCAATCAGCCCCAGCATTTT.

This clone appeared once. This chain links TRBV19 with TRBJ2-7; TRBD1 matches 8 bases. The V gene's germline CDR1 is LNHDA and CDR2 SQIVND (reference sequence). The CDR3 has 11 amino acids. V was clipped by 10 bases and J by 6 bases; unmatched bases: 5. CDR3 sequence reads: CATGQGFEQYF. The DNA for the CDR3 is TGTGCCACCGGACAGGGTTTCGAGCAGTACTTC.